Listed below are T cell receptor beta chains from one sample, sequenced in a study of blood T cell repertoires in COVID-19. Assay used: immunoSEQ multiplex PCR; TCRdb lists only in-frame clones, some missing. This table holds more than 95,000 clones, approximately 89% found once. Material: peripheral blood. The receptors shown here come from a woman of 80 years or more in a cohort sampled during active COVID-19. Each CDR3 is given with its conserved first and last residue. A D gene is named only where the DNA matches it firmly. Size values are once, few and many counts, or a class for expanded clones, and some rows have none.

clone size	D gene	V gene	J gene	CDR3 DNA	CDR3 protein
NA	NA	TRBV11-3	TRBJ2-2	TGTGCCAGCAGCCGTCCCGGGACTCCTCACCCGAACACCGGGGAGCTGTTTTTT	CASSRPGTPHPNTGELFF
NA	TRBD2	TRBV6-5	TRBJ2-3	TGTGCCACCTCCGTTAGCGGGAGTTCAGATACGCAGTATTTT	CATSVSGSSDTQYF
few	NA	TRBV24-1	TRBJ2-1	TGTGCCACCAGTCAAGGGAGTGAGCAGTTCTTC	CATSQGSEQFF
NA	TRBD1	TRBV5-1	TRBJ1-4	TGCGCCAGCAGCTTGAGCGGAGGACAGGGGGTGAATGAAAAACTGTTTTTT	CASSLSGGQGVNEKLFF
NA	NA	TRBV6-5	TRBJ2-7	TGTGCCAGCAGTTTACTAGAGGCCTACGAGCAGTACTTC	CASSLLEAYEQYF
NA	TRBD1	TRBV28	TRBJ1-3	TGTGCCAGCAGCACGCCGGGACAGGGAAACACCATATATTTT	CASSTPGQGNTIYF
NA	NA	TRBV10-3	TRBJ2-3	TGTGCCATCAGTGAGACTTCGGGGGGCGGCACAGATACGCAGTATTTT	CAISETSGGGTDTQYF
NA	TRBD1	TRBV4-1	TRBJ2-2	TGCGCCAGCAGCCAACTACGGCAGGGGGTCACCGGGGAGCTGTTTTTT	CASSQLRQGVTGELFF
few	TRBD2	TRBV19	TRBJ2-1	TGTGCCAGTAGAGAAGTAGCGGGAGACCACAATGAGCAGTTCTTC	CASREVAGDHNEQFF
NA	NA	TRBV18	TRBJ1-2	TGTGCCAGCTCACCAGACACCTATGGCTACACCTTC	CASSPDTYGYTF
NA	NA	TRBV3-1/TRBV3-2	TRBJ1-2	TGTGCCAGCAGCCAAGGGGCAGGGCTGCGATTC	CASSQGAGLRF
few	NA	TRBV5-1	TRBJ1-5	TGCGCCAGCAGCTTGTCGAGCCCAAATCAGCCCCAGCATTTT	CASSLSSPNQPQHF
NA	TRBD1	TRBV5-4	TRBJ1-1	TGTGCCAGCAGCCCACCGGGACAGGGGAGCACTGAAGCTTTCTTT	CASSPPGQGSTEAFF
NA	NA	TRBV7-7	TRBJ2-5	TGTGCTAGCAGCTTAGCGCGAGGAGGAGAGACCCAGTACTTC	CASSLARGGETQYF
NA	TRBD1	TRBV27	TRBJ2-3	TGTGCCAGCAGTTCGAGGGGGACAGGGGGCACAGATACGCAGTATTTT	CASSSRGTGGTDTQYF
NA	NA	TRBV9	TRBJ2-7	TGTGCCAGCAGCGTAGCTACCTCGCGGGAGCAGTACTTC	CASSVATSREQYF
once	TRBD2	TRBV2	TRBJ2-3	TGTGCCAGCAGTGAAAACAGCGGGGCACCAGATACGCAGTATTTT	CASSENSGAPDTQYF
once	NA	TRBV14	TRBJ2-7	TGTGCCAGCAGCCAAGACAGGTTCTACGAGCAGTACTTC	CASSQDRFYEQYF
NA	TRBD1	TRBV6-5	TRBJ1-3	TGTGCCAGCAGTCGGGGGACAGAGGGCTTAGACACCATATATTTT	CASSRGTEGLDTIYF
NA	TRBD2	TRBV10-2	TRBJ2-7	TGCGCCAGCAGTGAGGTGAGACTAGCGGGAGGCGAGCAGTACTTC	CASSEVRLAGGEQYF
NA	TRBD1	TRBV5-4	TRBJ1-2	TGTGCCAGCAGCTTGGCGCAGGGGGATTGGGGCTACACCTTC	CASSLAQGDWGYTF
NA	TRBD1	TRBV20-1	TRBJ1-2	TGCAGTGGGGACAGGGGGGATGGCTACACCTTC	CSGDRGDGYTF
once	NA	TRBV21-1	TRBJ2-1	TGTGCCAGCAGCACGCTAGCGGGGGAATACAATGAGCAGTTCTTC	CASSTLAGEYNEQFF
NA	NA	TRBV6-4	TRBJ1-2	TGTGCCAGCAGCCCCCACCAGGATAACTATGGCTACACCTTC	CASSPHQDNYGYTF
NA	NA	TRBV5-6	TRBJ2-3	TGTGCCAGCAGCCCCAAACCGCGGCTCACAGATACGCAGTATTTT	CASSPKPRLTDTQYF
NA	NA	TRBV21-1	TRBJ2-1	TGTGCCACCCTGCCGGGACAGGACAAATACAATGAGCAGTTCTTC	CATLPGQDKYNEQFF
NA	NA	TRBV19	TRBJ1-6	TGTGCCAGTTCCTACCCGGGACAAACCTCACCCCTCCACTTT	CASSYPGQTSPLHF
NA	TRBD2	TRBV6-4	TRBJ2-7	TGTGCCAGCAGTGACTCTCGGGAGGCTACCTACGAGCAGTACTTC	CASSDSREATYEQYF
NA	TRBD2	TRBV15	TRBJ2-2	TGTGCCACCAGCAGTACCCGGGGGGCCGGGGAGCTGTTTTTT	CATSSTRGAGELFF
NA	TRBD1	TRBV7-9	TRBJ1-4	TGTGCCAGCAGCAGGGGACAGGGTAATGAAAAACTGTTTTTT	CASSRGQGNEKLFF
few	NA	TRBV2	TRBJ1-3	TGTGCCAGCAGTGAAGGAGTTTCGGGCACCATATATTTT	CASSEGVSGTIYF
NA	NA	TRBV19	TRBJ1-6	TGTGCCAGTAGTATTGGAGGGAGTAATAATTCACCCCTCCACTTT	CASSIGGSNNSPLHF
NA	TRBD1	TRBV13	TRBJ2-7	TGTGCCAGCAGCTTTGGATTTACAGGGGGTCTTTCCTACGAGCAGTACTTC	CASSFGFTGGLSYEQYF
NA	NA	TRBV27	TRBJ2-2	TGTGCCAGCAGTTTATGGGGGGGCGCGGAGGCCGGGGAGCTGTTTTTT	CASSLWGGAEAGELFF
NA	NA	TRBV5-8	TRBJ2-1	TGTGCCAGCAGCCGAAGCGGTGGCGGGGTACCCTACAATGAGCAGTTCTTC	CASSRSGGGVPYNEQFF
NA	NA	TRBV6-5	TRBJ2-1	TGTGCCACGCATTGGTCTCGGGAAAACAATGAGCAGTTCTTC	CATHWSRENNEQFF
NA	NA	TRBV9	TRBJ1-6	TGTGCCAGCAGCGTAGCCCCAGGGGTTAATTCACCCCTCCACTTT	CASSVAPGVNSPLHF
NA	NA	TRBV3-1/TRBV3-2	TRBJ2-2	TGTGCCAGCAGCTCCCATCAGGGTGCCGGGGAGCTGTTTTTT	CASSSHQGAGELFF
NA	TRBD1	TRBV27	TRBJ2-2	TGTGCCAGCAGTACCGACAGGGCTGGCACCGGGGAGCTGTTTTTT	CASSTDRAGTGELFF
once	NA	TRBV9	TRBJ1-4	TGTGCCAGCAGCTCGCTAATAAAGGGACTCGCGGGGGAACTGTTTTTT	CASSSLIKGLAGELFF
NA	NA	TRBV5-6	TRBJ2-7	TGTGCCAGCAGCTTGGCCCGACAGATCGAGCAGTACTTC	CASSLARQIEQYF
once	TRBD2	TRBV3-1/TRBV3-2	TRBJ2-5	TGTGCCAGCAGCCCCCGGACTAGCGGGGACTCCCAGGAGACCCAGTACTTC	CASSPRTSGDSQETQYF
NA	NA	TRBV7-9	TRBJ2-2	TGTGCCAGCAGCTTAGGATCCGGGAACACCGGGGAGCTGTTTTTT	CASSLGSGNTGELFF
NA	NA	TRBV12-3/TRBV12-4	TRBJ2-1	TGTGCCAGCAGTTTGAAACTAGATGCTGAGCAGTTCTTC	CASSLKLDAEQFF
NA	NA	TRBV9	TRBJ2-7	TGTGCCAGCAGCGTACAGGGAGGCGACGAGCAGTACTTC	CASSVQGGDEQYF
once	TRBD1	TRBV19	TRBJ1-6	TGTGCCAGTAGTATCCAGGGGGCAGGTTCACCCCTCCACTTT	CASSIQGAGSPLHF
NA	TRBD1	TRBV9	TRBJ2-2	TGTGCCAGCAGCGTGGCGGGACAGGGGGCTAAAGCCGGGGAGCTGTTTTTT	CASSVAGQGAKAGELFF
NA	TRBD1	TRBV5-1	TRBJ1-6	TGCGCCAGCAGCGCCTCGACAGGGGTGAATTCACCCCTCCACTTT	CASSASTGVNSPLHF
NA	NA	TRBV4-2	TRBJ2-3	TGTGCCAGCAGTGATATTCCAGACACCACAGATACGCAGTATTTT	CASSDIPDTTDTQYF
NA	NA	TRBV21-1	TRBJ2-3	TGTGCCAGCAGCAAGGTGGGACAGGGGGAGGAGACAGATACGCAGTATTTT	CASSKVGQGEETDTQYF